Below, 7 T cell receptor beta chains from the same sample are listed, as sequenced in a study of cytomegalovirus exposure and HLA in healthy donors. The PCR contained 60 Vbeta and 13 Jbeta primers. This table comes from immunoSEQ multiplex PCR, and its TCRdb copy is limited to in-frame clones, with some not included. The sample has around 150,000 clones; approximately 84% are singletons. The specimen was PBMCs. Receptors originate from a man aged 25 to 40 in good health and CMV-seropositive.

The chain carries TRBV7-6 and TRBJ2-7, with D tentatively TRBD2 (6 bases). V was shortened by 1 base and J by 6 bases, with 16 bases between the two germline ends. Germline V gene lookup returns CDR1 SGHVS and CDR2 FNYEAQ. CDR3 size: 15 residues. The CDR3 sequence is CASSLEMGGGAEQYF. CDR3 nucleotides: TGTGCCAGCAGCTTAGAGATGGGAGGCGGGGCCGAGCAGTACTTC. The variable domain in full, with the rest retrieved from reference TRBV7-6 and TRBJ2-7, is GAGVSQSPRYKVTKRGQDVALRCDPISGHVSLYWYRQALGQGPEFLTYFNYEAQQDKSGLPNDRFSAERPEGSISTLTIQRTEQRDSAMYRCASSLEMGGGAEQYFGPGTRLTVT.

The chain employs TRBV11-3 and TRBJ2-1; D is perhaps TRBD2 (5 bases). V gave up 0 bases and J gave up 0 bases, with 6 bases separating them. The CDR3 is made up of 15 amino acids. Germline V gene data show CDR1 as SGHNT and CDR2 as YENEEA. The CDR3 is CASSLDGSSYNEQFF. CDR3 nucleotides: TGTGCCAGCAGCTTAGATGGGAGCTCCTACAATGAGCAGTTCTTC.

CDR3 sequence (DNA): TGCAGCGCGGGACAGACAAGCTACGAGCAGTACTTC. Amino acid sequence: CSAGQTSYEQYF. The gene calls are TRBV29-1 and TRBJ2-7; 7 bases map to TRBD1. The CDR3 totals 12 residues. V was pared by 7 bases and J by 3 bases, with 6 bases of the junction left unmatched. Looked up from germline, CDR1 is SQVTM and CDR2 is ANQGSEA.

The CDR3 spells CASSSVGQYYGYTF. In DNA form, the CDR3 reads TGTGCCAGCAGTTCCGTTGGACAGTACTATGGCTACACCTTC. V gene TRBV28 combines with J gene TRBJ1-2, with a possible D match to TRBD1 (6 bases). The germline V and J ends were trimmed by 4 bases and 3 bases, with 12 bases remaining between them. The CDR3 spans 14 residues. Per the germline V gene, CDR1 is MDHEN and CDR2 is SYDVKM.

The chain employs TRBV4-1 and TRBJ1-1, with 8 bases that match TRBD1. Germline V CDR1 and CDR2: MGHRA, YSYEKL. The CDR3 covers 19 residues. Trimming at V came to 3 bases and at J to 3 bases, leaving 18 bases not matched to a gene. Here the CDR3 reads CASSHQYGQGKSGDTEAFF. For the CDR3, the DNA is TGCGCCAGCAGCCACCAATATGGACAGGGAAAATCGGGGGACACTGAAGCTTTCTTT.

This sequence joins TRBV19 and TRBJ1-5; TRBD1 is a possible D gene (5 bases). Germline-derived CDR1 and CDR2 are LNHDA and SQIVND (reference sequence). This CDR3 comprises 14 residues. The ends were cut back, 7 bases at V and 2 bases at J, with 12 bases in the middle. The CDR3 sequence: CASKRGFGNQPQHF. The CDR3, as DNA: TGTGCCAGTAAACGGGGGTTCGGCAATCAGCCCCAGCATTTT.

The J gene is TRBJ2-7, the V gene TRBV28; possibly TRBD1 for D (5 bases). This CDR3 region has 13 residues. V was pared by 8 bases and J by 3 bases, with 14 bases between. CDR1 and CDR2 (germline): MDHEN, SYDVKM. The CDR3 region has the DNA TGTGCCAGCTCAGGGCCGCCAATCTACGAGCAGTACTTC. Residues: CASSGPPIYEQYF.